The T cell receptor (beta chain) described here comes from a study of CD8 T cells in Susac syndrome. Study-level results: Clonal expansion was not seen in any Susac syndrome CD4+ T cell repertoire.

Note on this clonotype: No antigen is known for it.

Random-hexamer reverse transcription was applied to roughly 0.45 to 1 ug RNA. An immunoSEQ multiplex PCR generated amplified TCR beta CDR3 products spanning 54 Vbeta and 13 Jbeta. One entry per CDR3 protein results from TCRdb running MiXCR on the immunoSEQ multiplex PCR reads. The data contain roughly 140,000 distinct CDR3 sequences, roughly 95% of them singletons. This CDR3 contains 12 residues. CDR1 and CDR2 (germline): DFQATT, SNEGSKA (reference sequence). The chain recombines TRBV20-1 with TRBJ1-4; D not certain. This TCR came from a human donor with Susac syndrome. The specimen was CD4+ T cells from PBMCs. The CDR3 is CILDAGREKLFF. CDR3 sequence (DNA): TGCATCTTAGACGCGGGCAGGGAAAAACTGTTTTTT.